Listed below are T cell receptor beta chains from one sample, sequenced in a study of CD4+ T cells in melanoma. Here immunoSEQ multiplex PCR was the method, and the copy in TCRdb shows in-frame clones only, minus some. The sample lists fewer than 20,000 clones; over 75% were seen once. Sequenced: cells from a culture (not recorded whether cultured in vitro). Receptors originate from a human donor with melanoma. Each CDR3 is given with its conserved first and last residue. Fields, in order: clone size, V gene, D gene, J gene, CDR3 DNA, CDR3 protein. A D gene is named only where the DNA matches it firmly. Clone size, where shown, is once, few, many, or a class for clones that have expanded.

-,TRBV7-3,TRBD1,TRBJ2-7,TGTGCCAGCGGGTGGGACAGGGGGCGAGAGCAGTACTTC,CASGWDRGREQYF
few,TRBV9,-,TRBJ1-6,TGTGCCAGCACGCGAGGAGCAAAAAATAATTCACCCCTCCACTTT,CASTRGAKNNSPLHF
-,TRBV18,-,TRBJ1-3,TGTGCCAGCTCACCCACAAAGACCTCTGGAAACACCATATATTTT,CASSPTKTSGNTIYF
-,TRBV18,-,TRBJ1-1,TGTGCCAGCTCACCGGGGGCATCAGGTGAAGCTTTCTTT,CASSPGASGEAFF
-,TRBV19,-,TRBJ1-6,TGTGCCAGTACGGGGAGGTCGGATTCACCCCTCCACTTT,CASTGRSDSPLHF
once,TRBV18,TRBD2,TRBJ2-2,TGTGCCAGCTCACCACCGGGATCTAGCGGGGGCCGAGTGGGCACCGGGGAGCTGTTTTTT,CASSPPGSSGGRVGTGELFF
-,TRBV9,-,TRBJ1-3,TGTGCCAGCAGCCCAGCGAATGGAAACACCATATATTTT,CASSPANGNTIYF
few,TRBV7-2,-,TRBJ1-2,TGTGCCAGCAGCCCGCAGACCAACTATGGCTACACCTTC,CASSPQTNYGYTF
few,TRBV11-3,TRBD1,TRBJ1-1,TGTGCCAGCAGCCTCCAGGGGGGGAACACTGAAGCTTTCTTT,CASSLQGGNTEAFF
-,TRBV5-6,TRBD1,TRBJ2-7,TGTGCCAGCAGTTTGGGACAGGGGAGTCCCTACGAGCAGTACTTC,CASSLGQGSPYEQYF
-,TRBV5-1,TRBD1,TRBJ1-6,TGCGCCAGCAGTTCCAGGGGGCATCCAAATTTGTCACCCCTCCACTTT,CASSSRGHPNLSPLHF
once,TRBV6-1,TRBD1,TRBJ2-7,TGTGCCAGCTGGACCGGGACAGGGCCCGACTACGAGCAGTACTTC,CASWTGTGPDYEQYF
few,TRBV7-3,-,TRBJ2-3,TGTGCCAGCAGCTTGGGATGGGGGGATACGCAGTATTTT,CASSLGWGDTQYF
-,TRBV5-1,-,TRBJ2-5,TGCGCCAGCAGCCCAGGGGGGCAAGAGACCCAGTACTTC,CASSPGGQETQYF
-,TRBV5-1,-,TRBJ2-5,TGCGCCAGCAGCTCGGCCCCCGGAGGGGCGGGGCAGGAGACCCAGTACTTC,CASSSAPGGAGQETQYF
-,TRBV19,-,TRBJ1-2,TGTGCCAGTAGTATCCCCCGGGGAAGGTTTGGCTACACCTTC,CASSIPRGRFGYTF
-,TRBV11-2,TRBD1,TRBJ1-6,TGTGCCAGCAGCACGGACAGGGGGCGAATAGGTTCACCCCTCCACTTT,CASSTDRGRIGSPLHF
-,TRBV7-6,TRBD2,TRBJ2-2,TGTGCCAGCACCGCGGGCGGGGGGGCCACCGGGGAGCTGTTTTTT,CASTAGGGATGELFF
-,TRBV5-8,-,TRBJ1-1,TGTGCCAGCAGCTTTAAGGGGGGCTTGAACACTGAAGCTTTCTTT,CASSFKGGLNTEAFF
once,TRBV2,-,TRBJ1-1,TGTGCCAGCAGTGAAAGAGAGAACACTGAAGCTTTCTTT,CASSERENTEAFF
-,TRBV7-2,-,TRBJ2-5,TGTGCCAGCAGCTTACAAGGGGAGGTGAGGGAGACCCAGTACTTC,CASSLQGEVRETQYF
few,TRBV18,-,TRBJ1-3,TGTGCCAGCTCACCAGGCGACTTAAACACCATATATTTT,CASSPGDLNTIYF
-,TRBV5-1,-,TRBJ2-4,TGCGCCAGCAGCTTGGGGACAAAATCCGGGATTCAGTACTTC,CASSLGTKSGIQYF
-,TRBV7-9,-,TRBJ1-1,TGTGCCAGCAGCTTAGGAGACAGAATCAACACTGAAGCTTTCTTT,CASSLGDRINTEAFF
-,TRBV27,TRBD1,TRBJ1-2,TGTGCCAGCAGGACAGGGAACGATAATGGCTACACCTTC,CASRTGNDNGYTF
-,TRBV13,-,TRBJ2-5,TGTGCCAGCAGCTCCCGAAAGGCCGGAGAGACCCAGTACTTC,CASSSRKAGETQYF
-,TRBV18,TRBD1,TRBJ1-5,TGTGCCAGCTCACCCGACTACGGGACAGTCCCCGGAAAGCCCCAGCATTTT,CASSPDYGTVPGKPQHF
-,TRBV19,-,TRBJ1-4,TGTGCCAGTAGTATCTGGGGGCGCGGGGAAAAACTGTTTTTT,CASSIWGRGEKLFF
-,TRBV5-6,TRBD1,TRBJ1-2,TGTGCCAGCAGCTTGCTGGACAGGGTATCATCTGGCTACACCTTC,CASSLLDRVSSGYTF
-,TRBV19,-,TRBJ1-2,TGTGCCAGTAGCAGCGTAAACTATGGCTACACCTTC,CASSSVNYGYTF